What follows is one TCR beta chain and its context. The antigen is not known. The data stem from a study of blood T cells in healthy people across ages. Then a second PCR, running about 7 to 11 cycles, was carried out with a sample-barcoded 5' primer and a J-beta primer mix. Researchers report that a template-switch adaptor with 12 random nucleotides tagged each cDNA molecule. TCRdb reprocessed the 5' RACE reads with MiXCR, giving one entry per CDR3 protein. The sample consists of under 2 million distinct CDR3 sequences, 34% of them appearing once. Study results and caveats: Calculation of diversity from one million T cells yielded estimates considered to be underestimates. Conclusively comparing naive with antigen-experienced cells was impossible with unsorted PBMCs.

The CDR3 has 13 amino acids. V lost 1 base to trimming and J lost 5 bases, with 8 bases between them. Germline lookup yields CDR1 LGHDT and CDR2 YNNKEL (reference sequence). The study recruited healthy Caucasian donors from Russia who were aged roughly 6 to 95. The TCR sequence derives from a young woman in good health. The rearrangement links TRBV3-1 to TRBJ1-1; D gene uncertain. Sample: blood. The CDR3 protein is CASSQGPWTEAFF. The CDR3 nucleotides read TGTGCCAGCAGCCAAGGACCGTGGACTGAAGCTTTCTTT.